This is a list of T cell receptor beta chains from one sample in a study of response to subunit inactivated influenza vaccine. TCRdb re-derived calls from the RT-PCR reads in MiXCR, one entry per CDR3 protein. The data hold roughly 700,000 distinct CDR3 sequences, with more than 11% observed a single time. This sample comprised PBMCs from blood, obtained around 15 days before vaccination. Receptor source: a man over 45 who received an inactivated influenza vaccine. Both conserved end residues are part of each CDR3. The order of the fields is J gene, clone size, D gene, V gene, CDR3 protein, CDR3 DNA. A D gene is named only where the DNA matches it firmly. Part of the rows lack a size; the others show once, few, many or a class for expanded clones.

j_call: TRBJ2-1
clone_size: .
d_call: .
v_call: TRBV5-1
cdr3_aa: CASSSGPGNEQFF
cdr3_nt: TGCGCCAGCAGTTCCGGGCCGGGTAATGAGCAGTTCTTC

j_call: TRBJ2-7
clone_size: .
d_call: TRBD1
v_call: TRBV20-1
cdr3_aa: CSAKRQDRGNYEQYF
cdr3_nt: TGCAGTGCGAAACGTCAGGACAGGGGGAACTACGAGCAGTACTTC

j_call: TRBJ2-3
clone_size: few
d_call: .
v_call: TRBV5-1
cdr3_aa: CASSLGGGGRSADTQYF
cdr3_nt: TGCGCCAGCAGCTTGGGCGGTGGTGGTCGTAGTGCAGATACGCAGTATTTT

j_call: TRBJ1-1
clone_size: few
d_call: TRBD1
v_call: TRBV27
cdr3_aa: CASSSRDRGFWNTEAFF
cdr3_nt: TGTGCCAGCAGTTCCCGGGACAGGGGGTTTTGGAACACTGAAGCTTTCTTT

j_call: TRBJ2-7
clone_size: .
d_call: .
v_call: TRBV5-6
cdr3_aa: CASGPGQTYEQYF
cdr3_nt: TGTGCCAGCGGTCCCGGGCAGACGTACGAGCAGTACTTC

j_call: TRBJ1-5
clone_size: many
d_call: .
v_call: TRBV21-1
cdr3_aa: CASSKHGGYNQPQHF
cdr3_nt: TGTGCCAGCAGCAAACACGGAGGGTACAATCAGCCCCAGCATTTT

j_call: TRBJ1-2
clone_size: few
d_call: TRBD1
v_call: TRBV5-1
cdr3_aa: CASSLEFRGTLDGYTF
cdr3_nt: TGCGCCAGCAGCTTGGAGTTCAGGGGGACCTTGGATGGCTACACCTTC

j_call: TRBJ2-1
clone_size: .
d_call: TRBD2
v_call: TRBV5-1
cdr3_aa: CASQLAGGPNEQFF
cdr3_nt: TGCGCCAGCCAGCTAGCGGGAGGGCCTAATGAGCAGTTCTTC

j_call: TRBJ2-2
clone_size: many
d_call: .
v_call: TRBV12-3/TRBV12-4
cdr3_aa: CASSHGTANTGELFF
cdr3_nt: TGTGCCAGCAGCCACGGGACGGCGAACACCGGGGAGCTGTTTTTT

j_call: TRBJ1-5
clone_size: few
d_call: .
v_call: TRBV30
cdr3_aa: CAWSTGKNQPQHF
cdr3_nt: TGTGCCTGGAGTACTGGCAAGAATCAGCCCCAGCATTTT

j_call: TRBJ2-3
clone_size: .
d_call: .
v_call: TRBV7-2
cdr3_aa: CASSNPPSDTQYF
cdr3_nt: TGTGCCAGCAGCAACCCGCCCAGCGATACGCAGTATTTT

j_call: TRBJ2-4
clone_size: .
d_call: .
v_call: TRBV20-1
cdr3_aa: CSVTSGANLAKNIQYF
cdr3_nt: TGCAGTGTTACCTCAGGGGCCAACCTAGCCAAAAACATTCAGTACTTC

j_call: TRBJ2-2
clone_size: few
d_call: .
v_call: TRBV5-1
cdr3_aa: CASSLGPRAGTGELFF
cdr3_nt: TGCGCCAGCAGCCTTGGGCCCCGGGCCGGCACCGGGGAGCTGTTTTTT

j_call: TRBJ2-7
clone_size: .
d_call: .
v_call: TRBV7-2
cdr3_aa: CASSLRDLDTYEQYF
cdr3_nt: TGTGCCAGCAGCTTAAGGGACTTGGATACCTACGAGCAGTACTTC

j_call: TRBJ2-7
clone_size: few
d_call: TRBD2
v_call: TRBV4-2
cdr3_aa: CASSQGGLAESYEQYF
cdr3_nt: TGTGCCAGCAGCCAAGGGGGACTAGCGGAATCCTACGAGCAGTACTTC

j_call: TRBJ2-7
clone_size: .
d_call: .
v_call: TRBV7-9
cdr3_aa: CASSSGAFGEQYF
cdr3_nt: TGTGCCAGCAGCTCAGGGGCCTTTGGTGAGCAGTACTTC

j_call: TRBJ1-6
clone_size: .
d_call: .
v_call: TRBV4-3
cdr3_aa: CASSQVEGGPYNSPLHF
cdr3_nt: TGCGCCAGCAGCCAAGTTGAGGGCGGGCCCTATAATTCACCCCTCCACTTT

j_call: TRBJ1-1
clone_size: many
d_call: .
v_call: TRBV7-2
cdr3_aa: CASSLASQNTEAFF
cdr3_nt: TGTGCCAGCAGCTTAGCTAGTCAGAACACTGAAGCTTTCTTT

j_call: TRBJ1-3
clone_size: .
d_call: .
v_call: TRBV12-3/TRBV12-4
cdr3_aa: CASTGEDTGNTIYF
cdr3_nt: TGTGCCAGCACGGGGGAGGATACGGGAAACACCATATATTTT

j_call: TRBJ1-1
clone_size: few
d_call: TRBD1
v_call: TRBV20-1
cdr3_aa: CRAGTGVLNTEAFF
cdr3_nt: TGCAGGGCCGGGACAGGGGTTTTAAACACTGAAGCTTTCTTT

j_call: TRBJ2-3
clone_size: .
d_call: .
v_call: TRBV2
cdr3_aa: CASSAGLTGTDTQYF
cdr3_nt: TGTGCCAGCAGTGCTGGACTAACCGGAACAGATACGCAGTATTTT

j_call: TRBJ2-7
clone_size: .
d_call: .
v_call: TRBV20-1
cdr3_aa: CSARGESSYEQYF
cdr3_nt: TGCAGTGCTAGAGGGGAGTCCTCCTACGAGCAGTACTTC

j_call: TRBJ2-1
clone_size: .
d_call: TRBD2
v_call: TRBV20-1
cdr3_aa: CSASTLGRASSYNEQFF
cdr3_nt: TGCAGTGCTAGTACTCTCGGGAGGGCCTCCTCCTACAATGAGCAGTTCTTC

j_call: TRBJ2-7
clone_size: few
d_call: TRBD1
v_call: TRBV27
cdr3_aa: CASSLSGTVPYEQYF
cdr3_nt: TGTGCCAGCAGTTTATCAGGGACAGTACCCTACGAGCAGTACTTC

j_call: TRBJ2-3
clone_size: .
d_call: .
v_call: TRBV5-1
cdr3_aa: CASPTDTQYF
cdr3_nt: TGCGCCAGCCCCACAGATACGCAGTATTTT

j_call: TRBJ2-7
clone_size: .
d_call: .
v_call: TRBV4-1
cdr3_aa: CASSQFEVYSYEQYF
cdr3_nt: TGCGCCAGCAGCCAATTTGAGGTCTACTCCTACGAGCAGTACTTC

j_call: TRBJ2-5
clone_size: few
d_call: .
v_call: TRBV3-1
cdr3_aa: CASSPWGEFGETQYF
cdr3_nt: TGTGCCAGCAGCCCGTGGGGGGAGTTTGGGGAGACCCAGTACTTC

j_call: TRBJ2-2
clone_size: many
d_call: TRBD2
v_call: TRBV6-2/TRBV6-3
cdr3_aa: CASIHPSGVYTGELFF
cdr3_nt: TGTGCCAGCATCCACCCCAGCGGGGTGTACACCGGGGAGCTGTTTTTT

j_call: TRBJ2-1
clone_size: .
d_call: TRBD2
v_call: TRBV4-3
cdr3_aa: CASSQEGTSLNEQFF
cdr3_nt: TGCGCCAGCAGCCAAGAGGGGACTAGCCTAAATGAGCAGTTCTTC

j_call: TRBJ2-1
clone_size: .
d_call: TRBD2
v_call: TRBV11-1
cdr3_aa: CASSPRTSGRAQSYNEQFF
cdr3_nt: TGTGCCAGCAGCCCCCGGACTAGCGGGAGGGCACAATCCTACAATGAGCAGTTCTTC

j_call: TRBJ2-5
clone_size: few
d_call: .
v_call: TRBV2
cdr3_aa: CASSDSHSPPWETQYF
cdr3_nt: TGTGCCAGCAGTGATTCGCACAGCCCCCCGTGGGAGACCCAGTACTTC

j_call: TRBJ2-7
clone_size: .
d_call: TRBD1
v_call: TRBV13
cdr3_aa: CASTSHRQGSYEQYF
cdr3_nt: TGTGCCAGCACCTCCCATAGACAGGGGTCCTACGAGCAGTACTTC

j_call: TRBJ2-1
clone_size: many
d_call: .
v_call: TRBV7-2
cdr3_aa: CASSLEGLSGSYNEQFF
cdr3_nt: TGTGCCAGCAGCTTGGAGGGGCTAAGCGGGTCCTACAATGAGCAGTTCTTC

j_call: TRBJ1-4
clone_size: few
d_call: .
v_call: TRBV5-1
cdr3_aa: CASSPATGNEKLFF
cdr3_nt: TGCGCCAGCAGCCCGGCGACGGGGAATGAAAAACTGTTTTTT

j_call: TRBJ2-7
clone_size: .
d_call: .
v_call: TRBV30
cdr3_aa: CAWSVGGGEQYF
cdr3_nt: TGTGCCTGGAGTGTGGGGGGTGGCGAGCAGTACTTC

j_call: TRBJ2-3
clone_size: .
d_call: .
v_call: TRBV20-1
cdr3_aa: CSAVPISSTDTQYF
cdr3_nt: TGCAGTGCGGTACCGATCTCTAGCACAGATACGCAGTATTTT

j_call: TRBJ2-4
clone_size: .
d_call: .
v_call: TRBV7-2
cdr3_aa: CASSPPENIQYF
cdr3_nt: TGTGCCAGCAGCCCCCCCGAGAACATTCAGTACTTC

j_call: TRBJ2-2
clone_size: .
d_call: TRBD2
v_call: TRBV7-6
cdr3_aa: CASSLARLAGATGELFF
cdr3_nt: TGTGCCAGCAGCTTAGCAAGACTAGCGGGCGCGACCGGGGAGCTGTTTTTT

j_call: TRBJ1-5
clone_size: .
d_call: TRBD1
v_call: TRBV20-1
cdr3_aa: CSASEGGDRNQPQHF
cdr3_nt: TGCAGTGCTAGTGAGGGCGGGGACAGAAATCAGCCCCAGCATTTT

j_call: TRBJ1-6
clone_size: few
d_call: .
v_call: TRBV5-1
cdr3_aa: CASSPRQDNSPLHF
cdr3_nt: TGCGCCAGCAGCCCGAGACAAGATAATTCACCCCTCCACTTT

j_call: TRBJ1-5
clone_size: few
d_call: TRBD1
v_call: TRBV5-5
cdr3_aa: CASSMQGQGYQPQHF
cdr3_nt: TGTGCCAGCAGTATGCAAGGACAGGGCTATCAGCCCCAGCATTTT

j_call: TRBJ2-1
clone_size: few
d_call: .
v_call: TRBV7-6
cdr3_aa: CASSRRQGGNEQFF
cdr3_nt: TGTGCCAGCAGCCGTAGACAGGGAGGGAATGAGCAGTTCTTC

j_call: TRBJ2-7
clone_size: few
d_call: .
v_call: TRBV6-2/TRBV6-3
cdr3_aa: CASSHMTGQTPTYEQYF
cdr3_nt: TGTGCCAGCAGCCACATGACCGGACAGACCCCTACCTACGAGCAGTACTTC

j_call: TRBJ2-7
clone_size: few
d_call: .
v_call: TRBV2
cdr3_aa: CASKGEKFYEQYF
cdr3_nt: TGTGCCAGCAAGGGTGAGAAATTCTACGAGCAGTACTTC

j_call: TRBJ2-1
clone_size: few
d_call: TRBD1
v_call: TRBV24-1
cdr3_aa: CATSDPGQGENEQFF
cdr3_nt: TGTGCCACCAGTGACCCGGGACAGGGCGAAAATGAGCAGTTCTTC

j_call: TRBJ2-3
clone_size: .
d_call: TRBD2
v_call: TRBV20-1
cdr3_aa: CSAPKLAGNTDTQYF
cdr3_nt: TGCAGTGCCCCAAAACTAGCGGGGAACACAGATACGCAGTATTTT

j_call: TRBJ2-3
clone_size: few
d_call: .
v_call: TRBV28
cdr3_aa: CASSAPLFVDTQYF
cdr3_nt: TGTGCCAGCTCGGCACCGCTTTTCGTGGATACGCAGTATTTT

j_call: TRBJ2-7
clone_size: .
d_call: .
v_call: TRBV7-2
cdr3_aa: CASSLTPGAYEQYF
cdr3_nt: TGTGCCAGCAGCTTGACCCCGGGGGCCTACGAGCAGTACTTC

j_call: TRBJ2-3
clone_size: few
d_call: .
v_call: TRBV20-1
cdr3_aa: CSASLWRGTDTQYF
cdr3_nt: TGCAGTGCAAGTCTATGGAGGGGCACAGATACGCAGTATTTT

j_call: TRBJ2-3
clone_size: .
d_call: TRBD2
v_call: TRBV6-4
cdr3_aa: CASREREGLSDTQYF
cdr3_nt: TGTGCCAGCCGCGAGCGGGAGGGCCTCTCGGATACGCAGTATTTT

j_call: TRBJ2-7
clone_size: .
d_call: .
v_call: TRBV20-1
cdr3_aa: CSAKLSYGEQYF
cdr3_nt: TGCAGTGCTAAACTTTCATACGGGGAGCAGTACTTC

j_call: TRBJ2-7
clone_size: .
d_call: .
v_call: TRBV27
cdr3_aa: CASSLLAWTDSSYEQYF
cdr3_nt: TGTGCCAGCAGTTTATTAGCTTGGACCGATAGTTCCTACGAGCAGTACTTC

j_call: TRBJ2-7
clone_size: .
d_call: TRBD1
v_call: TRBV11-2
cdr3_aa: CASSAIQGAKEQYF
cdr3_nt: TGTGCCAGCAGCGCTATACAGGGGGCTAAAGAGCAGTACTTC

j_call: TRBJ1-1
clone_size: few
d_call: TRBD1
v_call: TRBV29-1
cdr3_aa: CSLGGRGSEAFF
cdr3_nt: TGCAGCCTCGGTGGCAGGGGGTCTGAAGCTTTCTTT

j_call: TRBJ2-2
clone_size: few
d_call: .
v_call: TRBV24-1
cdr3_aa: CATSDLRTRNTGELFF
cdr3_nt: TGTGCCACCAGTGATTTGAGGACAAGGAACACCGGGGAGCTGTTTTTT